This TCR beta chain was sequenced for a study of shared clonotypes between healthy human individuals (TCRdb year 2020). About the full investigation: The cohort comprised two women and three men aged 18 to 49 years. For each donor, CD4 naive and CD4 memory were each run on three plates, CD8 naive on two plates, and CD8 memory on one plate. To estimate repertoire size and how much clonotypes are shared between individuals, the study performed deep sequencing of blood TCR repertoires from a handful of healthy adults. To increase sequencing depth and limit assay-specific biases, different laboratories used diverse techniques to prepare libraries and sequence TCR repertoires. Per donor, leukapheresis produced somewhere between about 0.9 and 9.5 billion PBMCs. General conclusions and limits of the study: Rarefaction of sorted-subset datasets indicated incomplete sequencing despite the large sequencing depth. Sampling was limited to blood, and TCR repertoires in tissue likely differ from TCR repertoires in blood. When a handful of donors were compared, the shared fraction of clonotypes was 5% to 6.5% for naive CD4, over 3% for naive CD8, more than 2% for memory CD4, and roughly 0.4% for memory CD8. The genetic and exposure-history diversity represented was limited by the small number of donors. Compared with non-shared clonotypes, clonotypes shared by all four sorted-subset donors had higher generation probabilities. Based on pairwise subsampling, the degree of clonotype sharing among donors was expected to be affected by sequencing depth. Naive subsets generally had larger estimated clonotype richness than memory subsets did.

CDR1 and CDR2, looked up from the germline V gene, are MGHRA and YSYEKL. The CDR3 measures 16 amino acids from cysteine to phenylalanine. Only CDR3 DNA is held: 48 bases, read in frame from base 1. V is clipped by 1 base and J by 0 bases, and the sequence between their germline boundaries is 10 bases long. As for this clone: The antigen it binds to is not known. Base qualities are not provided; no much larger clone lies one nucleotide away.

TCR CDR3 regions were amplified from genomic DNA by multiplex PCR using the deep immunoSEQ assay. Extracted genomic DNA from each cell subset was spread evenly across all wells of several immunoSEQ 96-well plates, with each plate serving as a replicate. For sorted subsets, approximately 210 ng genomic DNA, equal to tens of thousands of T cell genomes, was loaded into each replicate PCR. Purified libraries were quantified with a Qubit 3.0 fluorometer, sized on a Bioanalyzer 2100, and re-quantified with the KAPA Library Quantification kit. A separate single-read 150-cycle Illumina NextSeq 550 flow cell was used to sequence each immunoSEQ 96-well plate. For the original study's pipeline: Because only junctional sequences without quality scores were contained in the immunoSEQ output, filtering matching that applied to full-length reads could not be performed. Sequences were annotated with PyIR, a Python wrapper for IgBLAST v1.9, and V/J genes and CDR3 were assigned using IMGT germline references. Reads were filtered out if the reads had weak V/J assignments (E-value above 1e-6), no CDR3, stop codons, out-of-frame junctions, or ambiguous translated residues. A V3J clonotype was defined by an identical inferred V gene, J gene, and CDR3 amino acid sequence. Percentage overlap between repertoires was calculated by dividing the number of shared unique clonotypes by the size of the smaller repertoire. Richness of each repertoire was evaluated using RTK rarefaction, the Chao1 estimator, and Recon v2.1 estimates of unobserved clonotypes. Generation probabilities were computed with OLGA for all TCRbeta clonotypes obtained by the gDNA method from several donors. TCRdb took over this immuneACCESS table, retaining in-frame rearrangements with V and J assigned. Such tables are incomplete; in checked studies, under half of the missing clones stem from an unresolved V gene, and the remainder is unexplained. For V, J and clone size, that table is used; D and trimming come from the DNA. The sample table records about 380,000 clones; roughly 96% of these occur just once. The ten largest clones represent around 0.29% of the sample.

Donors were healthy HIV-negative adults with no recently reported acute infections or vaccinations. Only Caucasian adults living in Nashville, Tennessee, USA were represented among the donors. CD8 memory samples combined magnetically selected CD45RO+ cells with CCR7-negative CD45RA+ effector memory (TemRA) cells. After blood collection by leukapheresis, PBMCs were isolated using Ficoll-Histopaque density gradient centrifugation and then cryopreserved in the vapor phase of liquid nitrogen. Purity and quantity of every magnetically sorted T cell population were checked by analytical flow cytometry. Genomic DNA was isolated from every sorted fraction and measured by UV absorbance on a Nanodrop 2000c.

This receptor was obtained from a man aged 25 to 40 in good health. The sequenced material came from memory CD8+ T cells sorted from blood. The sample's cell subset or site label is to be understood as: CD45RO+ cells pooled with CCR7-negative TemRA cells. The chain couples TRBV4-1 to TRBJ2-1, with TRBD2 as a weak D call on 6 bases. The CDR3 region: CASSQVGRGSYNEQFF. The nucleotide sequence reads TGCGCCAGCAGCCAAGTAGGGCGGGGCTCCTACAATGAGCAGTTCTTC.